This T cell receptor (beta chain) was documented in a study of cytomegalovirus exposure and HLA in healthy donors. PCR involved 60 Vbeta and 13 Jbeta primers. Clones were sequenced by immunoSEQ multiplex PCR, and TCRdb holds only the in-frame ones, with some missing. Among over 150,000 clones listed, just under 75% were seen once. The V end lost 6 bases, the J end lost 4 bases, and 9 bases lay between the germline ends. In germline, CDR1 is GTSNPN, CDR2 SVGIG (reference sequence). The CDR3 runs 11 residues. The chain recombines TRBV30 with TRBJ1-2, with D perhaps TRBD1 (5 bases). This TCR was sampled from a man aged 25 to 40 in good health and CMV-seropositive. Specimen: PBMCs. The CDR3, as DNA: TGTGCCTGCAATCAGGGCTATGGCTACACCTTC. It specifies CACNQGYGYTF.